This T cell receptor (beta chain) was identified during a study of shared clonotypes between healthy human individuals. Overall study: A couple of women and a few men aged 18 to 49 served as donors. Per donor, CD8 memory used one plate, CD8 naive used two, CD4 memory used three and CD4 naive used three.

A split of CD4+ cells into CD45RA+ naive and CD45RA-negative memory subsets was performed. Profiling relied on immunoSEQ multiplex PCR, and the TCRdb table lists in-frame clones only, not all of them. The sample holds about 2.3 million clones, just over 90% seen once. The V gene's germline CDR1 is MDHEN and CDR2 SYDVKM. The CDR3 is 14 amino acids. V lost 1 base and J lost 4, with 8 bases in between. With regard to this clone: Within the sample, other DNA sequences also encode this same CDR3.

Material for sequencing was naive CD4+ T cells from PBMCs. As to subset: CD45RA+ positively selected. The chain has TRBV28 and TRBJ1-3; D gene uncertain. This sequence originates from a man aged 18 to 30 in good health. Some clones in this sample may be carry-over from other donors' samples. The CDR3 is CASSLSVTGNTIYF. CDR3 nucleotides: TGTGCCAGCAGTTTATCGGTTACGGGAAACACCATATATTTT. Based on the CDR3 plus reference TRBV28 and TRBJ1-3, the full variable domain is DVKVTQSSRYLVKRTGEKVFLECVQDMDHENMFWYRQDPGLGLRLIYFSYDVKMKEKGDIPEGYSVSREKKERFSLILESASTNQTSMYLCASSLSVTGNTIYFGEGSWLTVV.